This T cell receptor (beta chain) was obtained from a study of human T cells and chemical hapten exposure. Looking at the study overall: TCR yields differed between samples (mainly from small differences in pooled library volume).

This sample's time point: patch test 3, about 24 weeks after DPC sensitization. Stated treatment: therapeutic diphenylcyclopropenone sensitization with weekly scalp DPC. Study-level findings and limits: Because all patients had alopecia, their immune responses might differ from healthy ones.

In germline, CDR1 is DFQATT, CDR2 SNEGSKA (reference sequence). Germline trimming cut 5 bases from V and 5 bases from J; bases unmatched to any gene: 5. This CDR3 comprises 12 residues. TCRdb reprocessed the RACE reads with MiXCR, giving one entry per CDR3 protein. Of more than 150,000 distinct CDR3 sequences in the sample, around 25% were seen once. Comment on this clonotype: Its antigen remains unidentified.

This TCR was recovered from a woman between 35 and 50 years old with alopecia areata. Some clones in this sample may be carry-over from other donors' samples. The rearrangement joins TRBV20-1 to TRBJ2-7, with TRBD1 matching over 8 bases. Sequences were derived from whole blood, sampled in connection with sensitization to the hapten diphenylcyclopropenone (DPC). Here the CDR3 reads CSAFRGLHEQYF. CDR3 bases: TGCAGTGCTTTCAGGGGGCTCCACGAGCAGTACTTC.